This TCR beta chain is drawn from a study of blood T cell repertoires in COVID-19. Study-wide context: There were acute and convalescent COVID-19 samples, and they came from the United States, Italy and Spain. PBMCs, B-cell-depleted T cells, or T cells provided the cDNA or gDNA that made up the material.

This clone was seen just once. Looked up from germline, CDR1 is KGHSH and CDR2 is LQKENI. The CDR3 has 14 residues. Trimming took off 1 base at V and 5 bases at J, with 11 bases between the two ends. Sequencing was performed with immunoSEQ multiplex PCR; in TCRdb, only in-frame clones are kept and a portion is missing. The sample carries around 190,000 clones, about 88% recorded once. A Seattle source enrolled patients during active infection and followed them longitudinally. The source is a man aged 50 to 60 with COVID-19, enrolled during active disease. The chain links TRBV18 to TRBJ1-1, with no clear D. Source material: peripheral blood. This chain's CDR3 is CASSPRYDITEAFF. CDR3 DNA: TGTGCCAGCTCACCACGTTATGACATTACTGAAGCTTTCTTT. The complete variable domain, with remaining parts taken from reference TRBV18 and TRBJ1-1, reads NAGVMQNPRHLVRRRGQEARLRCSPMKGHSHVYWYRQLPEEGLKFMVYLQKENIIDESGMPKERFSAEFPKEGPSILRIQQVVRGDSAAYFCASSPRYDITEAFFGQGTRLTVV.